This T cell receptor (beta chain) was recorded in a study of blood T cell repertoires in COVID-19. Study-wide background: In each case, the material was cDNA or gDNA derived from T cells, B-cell-depleted T cells, or PBMCs.

CDR1 SGHTA and CDR2 FQGNSA come from the germline V gene. The germline V and J ends were trimmed by 9 bases and 4 bases, with 9 bases remaining between them. This CDR3 spans 12 amino acids. Using immunoSEQ multiplex PCR, the repertoire was profiled, and TCRdb retains in-frame clones only, with some absent. The sample gives roughly 140,000 clones, 80% to 90% of which show up once; more than 5.5% is in the top ten. Recovery meant two consecutive negative NP/OP PCR tests, professional clearance, or resolved symptoms. The specimen sequenced was PBMCs or T cells enriched from blood (not recorded which). This receptor was identified in a man in his fifties or sixties who had recovered from COVID-19. The genes are TRBV7-2 and TRBJ1-4, with D perhaps TRBD1 (6 bases). The CDR3 DNA follows: TGTGCCAGTCAACAGGGTAATGAAAAACTGTTTTTT. It is translated as CASQQGNEKLFF.